Below, 3 T cell receptor beta chains from the same sample are listed, as sequenced in a study of cytotoxic CD8 clonotypes in ibrutinib-treated CLL. Clones were read by immunoSEQ multiplex PCR, and TCRdb kept only the in-frame ones, dropping some. Here the sample spans 55,000 to 80,000 clones, 57% being singletons. This material consisted of PBMCs, taken after 12 months of ibrutinib treatment. These receptors were obtained from a human donor with chronic lymphocytic leukemia.

Only one count was recorded for this clone. The CDR3 nucleotides are TGTGCCAGCAGCGTAGCTGTAGCTGCAGATACGCAGTATTTT. Amino acids: CASSVAVAADTQYF. The V call is TRBV9, the J call TRBJ2-3; no clear D. The CDR3 consists of 14 residues. V lost 0 bases and J 4 bases, leaving 9 bases between the germline ends. The germline CDR1 and CDR2 sequences are SGDLS and YYNGEE.

The J gene is TRBJ2-1, the V gene TRBV11-2; maybe TRBD2 (5 bases). CDR1 SGHAT and CDR2 FQNNGV come from the germline V gene. CDR3 length: 17 amino acids. V lost 5 bases and J lost 2, with 19 bases in between. As DNA, the CDR3 is TGTGCCAGCAGCGACGGGATAACGACCGGCACCTACAATGAGCAGTTCTTC. The encoded protein is CASSDGITTGTYNEQFF.

The CDR3 loop reads CATSGRARVEYGYTF. For the CDR3, the DNA is TGTGCCACCAGCGGGCGGGCCAGGGTCGAGTATGGCTACACCTTC. V is TRBV15 and J is TRBJ1-2; weak D call: TRBD1 (5 bases). This CDR3 contains 15 residues. V lost 5 bases and J lost 5, with 18 bases in between. Germline loops: CDR1 LNHNV, CDR2 YYDKDF (reference sequence).